Sequencing of this T cell receptor (beta chain) was carried out in a study of blood T cell repertoires in COVID-19. Authors' data handling: Nucleated cell number was recorded as an estimate derived from reference gene primer amplification. Sequencing was performed with immunoSEQ multiplex PCR; in TCRdb, only in-frame clones are kept and a portion is missing. The DNA was the basis for D and trimming; V, J and clone size are from that table. The sample gives approximately 120,000 clones, nearly 85% of which show up once; approximately 7% is in the top ten. CDR1 and CDR2 from the germline V gene are MDHEN and SYDVKM. Trimming left V 6 bases short and J 8 bases short, with 16 bases between. CDR3 size: 13 residues.

This chain connects TRBV28 to TRBJ1-2; tentative D call: TRBD1 (6 bases). Sequenced input: peripheral blood. The receptor comes from a woman aged 45-65 years with acute or convalescent COVID-19. Written as DNA, the CDR3 is TGTGCCAGCAGACCCCACAGGGCGGCAGGCTACACCTTC. Amino acid sequence: CASRPHRAAGYTF.